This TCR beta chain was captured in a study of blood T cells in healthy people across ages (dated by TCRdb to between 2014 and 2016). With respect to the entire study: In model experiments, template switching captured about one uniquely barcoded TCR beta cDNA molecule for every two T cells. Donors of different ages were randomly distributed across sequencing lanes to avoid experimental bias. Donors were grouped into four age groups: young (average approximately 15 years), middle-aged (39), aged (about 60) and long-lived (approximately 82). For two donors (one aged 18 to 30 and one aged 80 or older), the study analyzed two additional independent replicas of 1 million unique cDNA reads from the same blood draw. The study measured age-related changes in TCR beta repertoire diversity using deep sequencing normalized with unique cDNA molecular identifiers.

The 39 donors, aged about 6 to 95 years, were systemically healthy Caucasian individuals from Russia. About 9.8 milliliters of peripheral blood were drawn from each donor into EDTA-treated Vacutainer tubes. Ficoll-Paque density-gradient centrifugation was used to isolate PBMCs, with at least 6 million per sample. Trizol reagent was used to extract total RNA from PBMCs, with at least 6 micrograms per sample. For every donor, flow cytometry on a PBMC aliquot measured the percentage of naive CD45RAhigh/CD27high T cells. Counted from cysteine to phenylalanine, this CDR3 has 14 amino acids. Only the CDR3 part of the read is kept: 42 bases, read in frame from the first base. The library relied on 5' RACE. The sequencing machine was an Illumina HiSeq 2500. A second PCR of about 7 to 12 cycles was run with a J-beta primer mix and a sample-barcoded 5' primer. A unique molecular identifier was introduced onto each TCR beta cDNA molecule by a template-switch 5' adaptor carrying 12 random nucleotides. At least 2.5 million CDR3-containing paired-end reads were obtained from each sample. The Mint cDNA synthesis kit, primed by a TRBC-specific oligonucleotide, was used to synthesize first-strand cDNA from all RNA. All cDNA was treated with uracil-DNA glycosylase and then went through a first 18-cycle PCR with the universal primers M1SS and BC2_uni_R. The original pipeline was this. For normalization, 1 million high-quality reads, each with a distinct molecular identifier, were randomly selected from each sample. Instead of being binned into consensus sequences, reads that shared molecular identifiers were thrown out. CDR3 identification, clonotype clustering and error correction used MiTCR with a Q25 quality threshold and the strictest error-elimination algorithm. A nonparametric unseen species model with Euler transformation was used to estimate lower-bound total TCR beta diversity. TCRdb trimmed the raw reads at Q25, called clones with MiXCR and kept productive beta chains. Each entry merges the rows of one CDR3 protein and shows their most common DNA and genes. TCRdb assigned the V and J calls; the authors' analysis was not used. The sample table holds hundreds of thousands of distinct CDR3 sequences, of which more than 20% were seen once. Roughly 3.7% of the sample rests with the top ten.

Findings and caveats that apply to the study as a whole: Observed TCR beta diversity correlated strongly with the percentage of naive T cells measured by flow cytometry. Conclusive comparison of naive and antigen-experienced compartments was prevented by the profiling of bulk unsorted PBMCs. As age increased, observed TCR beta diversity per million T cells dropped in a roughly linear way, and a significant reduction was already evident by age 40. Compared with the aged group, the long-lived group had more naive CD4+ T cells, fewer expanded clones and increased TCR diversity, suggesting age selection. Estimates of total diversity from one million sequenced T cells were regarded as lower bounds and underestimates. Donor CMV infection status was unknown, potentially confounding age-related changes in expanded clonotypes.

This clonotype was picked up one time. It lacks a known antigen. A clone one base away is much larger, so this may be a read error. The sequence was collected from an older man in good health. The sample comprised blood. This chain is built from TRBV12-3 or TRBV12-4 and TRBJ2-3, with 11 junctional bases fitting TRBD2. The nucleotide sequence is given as TGTGCCAGTAGAACTAGCGGGAGTAAGGATATGCAGTATTTT. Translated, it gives CASRTSGSKDMQYF.